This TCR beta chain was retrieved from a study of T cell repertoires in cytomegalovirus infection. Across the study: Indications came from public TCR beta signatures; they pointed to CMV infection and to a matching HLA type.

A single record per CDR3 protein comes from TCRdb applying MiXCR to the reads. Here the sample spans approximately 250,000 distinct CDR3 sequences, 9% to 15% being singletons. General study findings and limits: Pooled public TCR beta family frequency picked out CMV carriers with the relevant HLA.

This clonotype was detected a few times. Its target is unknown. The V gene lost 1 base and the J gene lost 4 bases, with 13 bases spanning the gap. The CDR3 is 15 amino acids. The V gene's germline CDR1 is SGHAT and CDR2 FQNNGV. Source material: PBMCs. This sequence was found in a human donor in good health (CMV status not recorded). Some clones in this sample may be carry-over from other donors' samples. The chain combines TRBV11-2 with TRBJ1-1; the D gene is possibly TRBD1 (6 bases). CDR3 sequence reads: CASSLGRGLGTEAFF. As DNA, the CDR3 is TGTGCCAGCAGCTTAGGGCGGGGGCTGGGCACTGAAGCTTTCTTT. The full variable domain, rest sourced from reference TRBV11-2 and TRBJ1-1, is EAGVAQSPRYKIIEKRQSVAFWCNPISGHATLYWYQQILGQGPKLLIQFQNNGVVDDSQLPKDRFSAERLKGVDSTLKIQPAKLEDSAVYLCASSLGRGLGTEAFFGQGTRLTVV.